This T cell receptor beta chain was captured in a study of blood T cells in healthy people across ages. Study conclusions and caveats: Roughly linear age-related decline in beta diversity appeared, significant by age 40.

About this clonotype itself: Its antigen is still unknown.

Healthy Russian Caucasian donors spanned ages about 6 to 95 years. Researchers isolated at least 6.5 million PBMCs per sample. Primers used in a second PCR of about 6 to 11 cycles were a sample-barcoded 5' primer and a J-beta primer mix. TCRdb processed the 5' RACE reads anew with MiXCR; each CDR3 protein has one entry. The table has approximately 350,000 distinct CDR3 sequences, approximately 47% seen once. The CDR3 sequence is 13 residues long. V lost 2 bases and J 5 bases, leaving 7 bases between the germline ends. Germline loops: CDR1 MNHNY, CDR2 SVGAGI (reference sequence). This chain uses TRBV6-6 with TRBJ2-1; D is ambiguous. This TCR was sampled from a man between 60 and 75 years old in good health. The sequencing sample was made of blood. The CDR3 region is CASSYPPDNEQFF. CDR3 DNA: TGTGCCAGCAGTTACCCCCCTGACAATGAGCAGTTCTTC.